The 14 T cell receptor beta chains below were found in one sample sequenced in a study of blood T cells in healthy people across ages. The second PCR ran roughly 6 to 11 cycles with a sample-barcoded 5' primer and J-beta primers. Each CDR3 protein is one row after TCRdb ran MiXCR on the 5' RACE reads. The sample includes over a million distinct CDR3 sequences, roughly 43% seen only once; the top ten take about 3.8%. Sequences were obtained from blood. The receptors shown here come from a woman between 18 and 29 years old in good health.

The rearrangement links TRBV6-2 or TRBV6-3 to TRBJ2-3; D could derive from TRBD1 or TRBD2 (5 bases each). The CDR3 is made up of 17 amino acids. The V end was cut by 5 bases, the J end by 7 bases, with 25 bases between. Germline CDR1 reads MNHEY; CDR2 reads SVGEGT. The CDR3 spells CASSQTGTIKVSHTQYF. The CDR3 nucleotides are TGTGCCAGCAGTCAAACCGGGACCATAAAGGTCTCACATACGCAGTATTTT.

Comments on this clonotype: A much larger clone is a single base away; this may be a read error. The V gene is TRBV4-2, the J gene TRBJ1-5; no firm D call. CDR1 and CDR2 (germline): LGHNA, YNFKEQ. CDR3 length equals 12 residues. This CDR3 reads CAGSQGRQPQHF. The CDR3 DNA is TGTGCCGGCAGCCAAGGGCGTCAGCCCCAGCATTTT.

Details on this clonotype: Being one base from a much bigger clone, this may be a read error. The chain couples TRBV6-1 to TRBJ1-2; tentative D call: TRBD1 (6 bases). Deletions cut 1 base from V and 5 bases from J, with 17 bases between. CDR1 and CDR2 from the germline V gene are MNHNS and SASEGT. The CDR3 sequence is 16 residues long. This chain's CDR3 is CASSEVRPGATYGYTF. CDR3 nucleotides: TGTGCCAGCAGTGAAGTACGTCCGGGGGCAACATATGGCTACACCTTC.

V usage is TRBV29-1 and J usage is TRBJ1-3, with D uncertain. The CDR3 totals 13 residues. Trimming stripped 4 bases from V and 0 bases from J, with 7 bases between. The germline V gene has CDR1 SQVTM and CDR2 ANQGSEA. The CDR3 nucleotides read TGCAGCGTTGCAGAGAACTCTGGAAACACCATATATTTT. Protein product: CSVAENSGNTIYF.

This chain links TRBV4-3 with TRBJ2-7, with D possibly called TRBD1 or TRBD2 (5 bases each). V shed 0 bases and J shed 4 bases, with 19 bases lying between them. Germline assignment: CDR1 LGHNA and CDR2 YSLEER. The CDR3 runs to 17 residues. Here the CDR3 reads CASSQDLGREYRYEQYF. The CDR3 bases are TGCGCCAGCAGCCAAGATCTAGGCAGGGAGTATCGGTACGAGCAGTACTTC.

This clonotype was seen repeatedly, ten times or more. CDR3 sequence (DNA): TGTGCCAGCAGTTTTCCGTTCGGGGGGGGTGGCACAGATACGCAGTATTTT. Translated: CASSFPFGGGGTDTQYF. The rearrangement joins TRBV12-3 or TRBV12-4 to TRBJ2-3; 8 bases fit TRBD2. Trimming cost V 3 bases and J 1 base; bases outside gene matches: 9. This CDR3 contains 17 residues.

This clonotype has ten or more counts. The CDR3 spells CASSPEVAKNIQYF. The CDR3 region has the DNA TGTGCCAGCAGCCCAGAGGTAGCCAAAAACATTCAGTACTTC. The chain combines TRBV7-2 with TRBJ2-4; no clear D. Trimming took 5 bases from V and 0 from J, leaving 8 bases between them. CDR1 SGHTA and CDR2 FQGNSA come from the germline V gene. The length of the CDR3 is 14 residues. The full variable domain, its missing parts supplied by reference TRBV7-2 and TRBJ2-4, is GAGVSQSPSNKVTEKGKDVELRCDPISGHTALYWYRQSLGQGLEFLIYFQGNSAPDKSGLPSDRFSAERTGGSVSTLTIQRTQQEDSAVYLCASSPEVAKNIQYFGAGTRLSVL.

This clonotype was seen ten or more times. CDR3 protein: CASSQALGGHHYGYTF. CDR3 sequence (DNA): TGCGCCAGCAGCCAAGCGCTAGGGGGGCATCACTATGGCTACACCTTC. This chain connects TRBV4-3 to TRBJ1-2; a possible D gene is TRBD1 (6 bases). The CDR3 loop spans 16 amino acids. V lost 1 base and J 3 bases, leaving 15 bases between the germline ends. Germline V gene sequence: CDR1 LGHNA, CDR2 YSLEER.

The V call is TRBV27, the J call TRBJ1-1; D not certain. The CDR3 contains 15 residues. Germline-derived CDR1 and CDR2 are MNHEY and SMNVEV (reference sequence). The V and J ends lost 4 bases and 1 base respectively, with 13 bases between them. CDR3 amino acids: CASSYQDLGNTEAFF. Here the CDR3 DNA reads TGTGCCAGCAGTTATCAGGACCTGGGGAACACTGAAGCTTTCTTT.

The rearrangement links TRBV7-3 to TRBJ2-7; D gene unclear. V lost 6 bases, J lost 12 bases, and 6 bases lay in between. The germline V gene has CDR1 SGHTA and CDR2 FQGTGA. The CDR3 has 8 amino acids. The CDR3 reads CASRGGYF. The CDR3 DNA reads TGTGCCAGCAGGGGCGGGTACTTC.

V gene TRBV6-2 or TRBV6-3 combines with J gene TRBJ1-2; possible D gene TRBD1, 6 bases. V lost 2 bases and J 9 bases, leaving 13 bases between the germline ends. The CDR3 runs to 13 residues. Germline loops: CDR1 MNHEY, CDR2 SVGEGT. CDR3 in DNA: TGTGCCAGCAGTTACGCGCCCGACAGGAGCTACACCTTC. Residues: CASSYAPDRSYTF.

The chain links TRBV27 to TRBJ2-7; 7 bases agree with TRBD1. V lost 1 base and J lost 4; bases outside the gene matches: 10. The CDR3 consists of 16 residues. Germline values: CDR1 MNHEY, CDR2 SMNVEV (reference sequence). In DNA, the CDR3 is TGTGCCAGCAGTTTATTTACAGGGGCTAACCTATACGAGCAGTACTTC. Protein sequence: CASSLFTGANLYEQYF.

The V gene is TRBV29-1, the J gene TRBJ1-2; 8 nucleotides agree with TRBD1. The CDR3 sequence is 12 residues long. Germline V lookup: CDR1 SQVTM, CDR2 ANQGSEA. After removal of 6 bases from V and 6 bases from J, the junction contained 6 bases not matched to a gene. The CDR3 bases are TGCAGCGTGACAGGGGCCGGGGATGGCTACACCTTC. Translation: CSVTGAGDGYTF.

The chain has TRBV3-1 and TRBJ1-6; D not certain. The V end lost 7 bases, the J end lost 8 bases, and 9 bases lay between the germline ends. The V gene's germline CDR1 is LGHDT and CDR2 YNNKEL (reference sequence). The CDR3 runs to 12 residues. The CDR3 DNA follows: TGTGCCAGCACCGCGGGCGATTCACCCCTCCACTTT. Translating it yields CASTAGDSPLHF.